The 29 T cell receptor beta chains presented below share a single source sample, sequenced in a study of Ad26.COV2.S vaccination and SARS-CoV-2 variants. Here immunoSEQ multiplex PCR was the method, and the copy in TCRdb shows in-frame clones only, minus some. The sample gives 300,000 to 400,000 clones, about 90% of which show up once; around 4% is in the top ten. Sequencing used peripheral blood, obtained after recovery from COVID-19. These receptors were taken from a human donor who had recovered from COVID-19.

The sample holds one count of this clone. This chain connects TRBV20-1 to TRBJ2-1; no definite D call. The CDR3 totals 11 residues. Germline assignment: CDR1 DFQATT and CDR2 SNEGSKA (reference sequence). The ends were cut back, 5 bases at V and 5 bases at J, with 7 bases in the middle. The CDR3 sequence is CSASDHNEQFF. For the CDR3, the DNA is TGCAGTGCTTCAGACCACAATGAGCAGTTCTTC.

This CDR3 reads CASRTTGTGIYEQYF. CDR3 bases: TGTGCCAGCAGAACGACCGGGACAGGGATTTACGAGCAGTACTTC. V is TRBV6-5 and J is TRBJ2-7; 9 bases match TRBD1. The CDR3 spans 15 residues. Trimming at V came to 6 bases and at J to 4 bases, leaving 10 bases not matched to a gene. Germline V gene lookup returns CDR1 MNHEY and CDR2 SVGAGI.

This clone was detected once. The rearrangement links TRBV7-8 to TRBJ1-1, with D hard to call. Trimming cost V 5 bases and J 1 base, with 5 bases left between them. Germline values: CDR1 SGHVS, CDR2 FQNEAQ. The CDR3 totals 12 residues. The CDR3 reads CASSPKNTEAFF. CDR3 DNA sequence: TGTGCCAGCAGCCCAAAGAACACTGAAGCTTTCTTT.

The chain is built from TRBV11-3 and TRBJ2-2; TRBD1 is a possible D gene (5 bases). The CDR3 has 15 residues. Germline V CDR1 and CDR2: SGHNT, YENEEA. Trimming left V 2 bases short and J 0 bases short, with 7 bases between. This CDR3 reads CASSLQGSNTGELFF. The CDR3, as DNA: TGTGCCAGCAGCTTACAGGGATCGAACACCGGGGAGCTGTTTTTT.

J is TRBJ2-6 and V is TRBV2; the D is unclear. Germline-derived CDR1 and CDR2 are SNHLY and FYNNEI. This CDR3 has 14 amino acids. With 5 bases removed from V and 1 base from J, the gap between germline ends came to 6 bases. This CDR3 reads CASSPLSGANVLTF. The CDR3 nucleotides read TGTGCCAGCAGTCCCCTATCTGGGGCCAACGTCCTGACTTTC.

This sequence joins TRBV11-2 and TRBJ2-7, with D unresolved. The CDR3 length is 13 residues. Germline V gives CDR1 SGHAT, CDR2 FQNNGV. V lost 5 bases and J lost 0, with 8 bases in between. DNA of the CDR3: TGTGCCAGCAGCCTTGGATTCTCCTACGAGCAGTACTTC. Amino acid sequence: CASSLGFSYEQYF.

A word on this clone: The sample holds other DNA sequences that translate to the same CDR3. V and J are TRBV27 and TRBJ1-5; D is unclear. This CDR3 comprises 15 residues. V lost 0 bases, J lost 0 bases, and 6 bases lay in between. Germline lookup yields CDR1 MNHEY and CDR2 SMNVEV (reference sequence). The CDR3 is CASSLSGYSNQPQHF. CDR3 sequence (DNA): TGTGCCAGCAGTTTATCAGGCTATAGCAATCAGCCCCAGCATTTT.

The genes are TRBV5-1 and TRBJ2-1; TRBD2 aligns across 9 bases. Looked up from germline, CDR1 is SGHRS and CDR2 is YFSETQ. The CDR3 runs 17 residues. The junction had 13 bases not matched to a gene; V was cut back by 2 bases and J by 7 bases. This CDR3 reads CASSLNPSGAGGNEQFF. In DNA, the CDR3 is TGCGCCAGCAGCTTAAACCCTAGCGGGGCCGGGGGGAATGAGCAGTTCTTC.

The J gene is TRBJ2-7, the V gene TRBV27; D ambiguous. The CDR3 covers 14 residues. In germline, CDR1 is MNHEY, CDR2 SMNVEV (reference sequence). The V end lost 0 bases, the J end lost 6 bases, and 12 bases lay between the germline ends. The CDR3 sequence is CASSLSKAGGEQYF. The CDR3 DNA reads TGTGCCAGCAGTTTATCGAAGGCCGGCGGCGAGCAGTACTTC.

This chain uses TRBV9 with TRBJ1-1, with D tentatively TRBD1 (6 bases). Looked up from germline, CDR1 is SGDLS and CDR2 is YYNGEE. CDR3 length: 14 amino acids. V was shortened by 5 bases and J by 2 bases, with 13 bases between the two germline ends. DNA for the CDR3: TGTGCCAGCAGACGCGGGGGGCTAAACACTGAAGCTTTCTTT. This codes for CASRRGGLNTEAFF.

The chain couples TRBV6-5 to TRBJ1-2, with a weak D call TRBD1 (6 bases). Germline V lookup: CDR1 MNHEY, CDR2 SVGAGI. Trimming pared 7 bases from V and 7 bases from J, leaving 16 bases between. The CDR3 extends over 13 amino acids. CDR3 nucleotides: TGTGCCAGCACCATGGGGGGCGCGTTTGGCTACACCTTC. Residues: CASTMGGAFGYTF.

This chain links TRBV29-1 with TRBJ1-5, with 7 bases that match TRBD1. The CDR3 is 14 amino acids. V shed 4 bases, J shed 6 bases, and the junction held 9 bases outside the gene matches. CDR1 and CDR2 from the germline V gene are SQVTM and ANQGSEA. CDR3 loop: CSVGQGGVGQPQHF. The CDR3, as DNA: TGCAGCGTTGGACAGGGTGGAGTAGGTCAGCCCCAGCATTTT. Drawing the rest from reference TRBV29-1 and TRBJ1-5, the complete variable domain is SAVISQKPSRDICQRGTSLTIQCQVDSQVTMMFWYRQQPGQSLTLIATANQGSEATYESGFVIDKFPISRPNLTFSTLTVSNMSPEDSSIYLCSVGQGGVGQPQHFGDGTRLSIL.

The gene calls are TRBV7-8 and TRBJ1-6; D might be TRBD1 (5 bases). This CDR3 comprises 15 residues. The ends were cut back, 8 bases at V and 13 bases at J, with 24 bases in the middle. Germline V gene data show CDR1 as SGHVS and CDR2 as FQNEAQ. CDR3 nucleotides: TGTGCCAGCGGCCTACTCCGGGACGGAGGTCAGCCCCTCCACTTT. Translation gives CASGLLRDGGQPLHF.

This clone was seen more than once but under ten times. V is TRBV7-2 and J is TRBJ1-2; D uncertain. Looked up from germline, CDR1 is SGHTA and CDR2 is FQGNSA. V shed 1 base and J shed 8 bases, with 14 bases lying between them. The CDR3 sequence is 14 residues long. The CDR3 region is CASSLGSLAGGYTF. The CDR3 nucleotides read TGTGCCAGCAGCTTAGGTAGTCTGGCTGGCGGCTACACCTTC.

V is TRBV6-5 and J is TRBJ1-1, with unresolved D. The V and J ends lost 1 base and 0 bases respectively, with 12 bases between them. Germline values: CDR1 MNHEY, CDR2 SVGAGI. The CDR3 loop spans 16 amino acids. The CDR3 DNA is TGTGCCAGCAGTTACTTCCAGAGGACCATGAACACTGAAGCTTTCTTT. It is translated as CASSYFQRTMNTEAFF.

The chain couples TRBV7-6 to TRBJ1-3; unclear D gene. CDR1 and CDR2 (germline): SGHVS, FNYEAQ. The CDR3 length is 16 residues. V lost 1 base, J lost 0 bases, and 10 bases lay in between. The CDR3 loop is CASSLEPGSSGNTIYF. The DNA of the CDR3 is TGTGCCAGCAGCTTAGAACCGGGTTCCTCTGGAAACACCATATATTTT.

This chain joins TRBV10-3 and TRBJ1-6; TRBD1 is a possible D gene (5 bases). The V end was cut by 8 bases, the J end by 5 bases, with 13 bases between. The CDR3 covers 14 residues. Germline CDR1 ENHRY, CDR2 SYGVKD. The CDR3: CAIAMGPDNSPLHF. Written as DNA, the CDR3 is TGTGCCATCGCTATGGGACCCGATAATTCACCCCTCCACTTT.

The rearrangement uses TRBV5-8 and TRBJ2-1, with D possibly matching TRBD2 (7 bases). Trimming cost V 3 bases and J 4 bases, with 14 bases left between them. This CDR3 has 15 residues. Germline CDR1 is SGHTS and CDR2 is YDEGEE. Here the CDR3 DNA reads TGTGCCAGCAGCTGGGAGGGGGGGCGTTACAATGAGCAGTTCTTC. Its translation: CASSWEGGRYNEQFF. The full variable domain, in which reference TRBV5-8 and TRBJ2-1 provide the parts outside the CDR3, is EAGVTQSPTHLIKTRGQQATLRCSPISGHTSVYWYQQALGLGLQFLLWYDEGEERNRGNFPPRFSGRQFPNYSSELNVNALELEDSALYLCASSWEGGRYNEQFFGPGTRLTVL.

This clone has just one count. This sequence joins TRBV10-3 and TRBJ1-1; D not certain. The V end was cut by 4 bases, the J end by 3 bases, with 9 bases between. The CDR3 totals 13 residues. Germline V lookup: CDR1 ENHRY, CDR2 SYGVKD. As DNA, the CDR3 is TGTGCCATCAGTGGGGCGCGGGACACTGAAGCTTTCTTT. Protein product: CAISGARDTEAFF.

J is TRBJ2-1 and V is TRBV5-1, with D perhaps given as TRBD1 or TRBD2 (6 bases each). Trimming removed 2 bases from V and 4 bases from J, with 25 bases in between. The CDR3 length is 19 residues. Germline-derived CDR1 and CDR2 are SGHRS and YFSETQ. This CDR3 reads CASSLITSAARGAYNEQFF. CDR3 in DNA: TGCGCCAGCAGCTTAATAACATCCGCAGCGAGGGGGGCTTACAATGAGCAGTTCTTC.

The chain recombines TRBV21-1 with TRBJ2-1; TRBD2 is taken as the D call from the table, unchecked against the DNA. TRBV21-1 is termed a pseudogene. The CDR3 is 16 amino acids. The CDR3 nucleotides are TGTGCCAGCTCAACGCCCGGGAGGTACTCCTACAATGAGCAGTTCTTC. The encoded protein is CASSTPGRYSYNEQFF.

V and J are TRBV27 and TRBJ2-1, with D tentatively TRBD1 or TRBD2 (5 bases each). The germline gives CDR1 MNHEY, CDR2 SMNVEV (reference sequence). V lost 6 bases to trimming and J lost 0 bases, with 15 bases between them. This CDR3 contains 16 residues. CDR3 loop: CASSTAPGSSYNEQFF. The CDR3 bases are TGTGCCAGCAGCACCGCCCCAGGGAGCTCCTACAATGAGCAGTTCTTC.

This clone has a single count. This CDR3 is CASSLTGAAGNTIYF. The CDR3 DNA sequence: TGTGCCAGCAGCTTGACAGGGGCTGCTGGAAACACCATATATTTT. V usage is TRBV11-2 and J usage is TRBJ1-3, with 8 bases matching TRBD1. V dropped 3 bases and J dropped 2; count of bases not matched to a gene: 3. Germline V gives CDR1 SGHAT, CDR2 FQNNGV. The CDR3 totals 15 residues. The complete variable domain, with remaining parts taken from reference TRBV11-2 and TRBJ1-3, reads EAGVAQSPRYKIIEKRQSVAFWCNPISGHATLYWYQQILGQGPKLLIQFQNNGVVDDSQLPKDRFSAERLKGVDSTLKIQPAKLEDSAVYLCASSLTGAAGNTIYFGEGSWLTVV.

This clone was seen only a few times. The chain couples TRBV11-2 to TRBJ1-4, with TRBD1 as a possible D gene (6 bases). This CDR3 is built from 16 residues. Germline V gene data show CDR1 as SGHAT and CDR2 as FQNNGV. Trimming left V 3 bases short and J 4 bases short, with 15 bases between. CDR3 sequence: CASSLRGWYDNEKLFF. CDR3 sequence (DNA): TGTGCCAGCAGCTTGAGGGGGTGGTATGATAATGAAAAACTGTTTTTT.

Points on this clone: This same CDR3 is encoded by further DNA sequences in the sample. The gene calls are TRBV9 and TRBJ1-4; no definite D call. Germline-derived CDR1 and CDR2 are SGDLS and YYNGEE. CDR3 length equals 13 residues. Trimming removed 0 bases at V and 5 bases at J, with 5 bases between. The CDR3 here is CASSVGGNEKLFF. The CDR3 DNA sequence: TGTGCCAGCAGCGTAGGAGGAAATGAAAAACTGTTTTTT.

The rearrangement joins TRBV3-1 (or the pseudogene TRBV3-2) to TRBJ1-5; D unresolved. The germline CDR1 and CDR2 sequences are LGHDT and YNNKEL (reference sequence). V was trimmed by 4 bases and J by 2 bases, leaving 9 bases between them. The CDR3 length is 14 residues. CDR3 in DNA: TGTGCCAGCAGCCCTGCAGTCGGCAATCAGCCCCAGCATTTT. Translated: CASSPAVGNQPQHF.

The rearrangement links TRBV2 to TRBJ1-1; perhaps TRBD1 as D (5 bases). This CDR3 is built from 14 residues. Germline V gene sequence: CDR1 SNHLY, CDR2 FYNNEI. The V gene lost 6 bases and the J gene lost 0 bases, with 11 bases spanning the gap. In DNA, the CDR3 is TGTGCCAGCAGGACAGAAGCCCTGAACACTGAAGCTTTCTTT. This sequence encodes CASRTEALNTEAFF. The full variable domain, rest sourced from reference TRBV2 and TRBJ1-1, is EPEVTQTPSHQVTQMGQEVILRCVPISNHLYFYWYRQILGQKVEFLVSFYNNEISEKSEIFDDQFSVERPDGSNFTLKIRSTKLEDSAMYFCASRTEALNTEAFFGQGTRLTVV.

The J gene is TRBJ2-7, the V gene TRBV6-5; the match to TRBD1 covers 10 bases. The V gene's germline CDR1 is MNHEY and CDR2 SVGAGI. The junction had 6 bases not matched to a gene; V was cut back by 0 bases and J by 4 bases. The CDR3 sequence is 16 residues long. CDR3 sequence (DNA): TGTGCCAGCAGTTACTCGGAAGGACAGGGGGTTTACGAGCAGTACTTC. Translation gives CASSYSEGQGVYEQYF.

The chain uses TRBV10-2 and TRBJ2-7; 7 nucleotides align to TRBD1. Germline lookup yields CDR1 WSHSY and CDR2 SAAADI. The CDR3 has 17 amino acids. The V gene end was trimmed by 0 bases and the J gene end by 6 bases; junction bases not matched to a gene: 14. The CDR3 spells CASSESVFDRVSSEQYF. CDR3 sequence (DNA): TGCGCCAGCAGTGAGTCGGTATTTGACAGGGTATCGTCCGAGCAGTACTTC.